These 22 T cell receptor beta chains share one sample of origin, sequenced in a study of beta chain features in type 1 diabetes. Sequencing targeted expressed TCRB transcripts, as all isolated RNA had been reverse transcribed. Method: immunoSEQ multiplex PCR; TCRdb's copy keeps in-frame clones and lacks some. The repertoire includes around 240,000 clones, over 65% of them detected once, and around 0.05% sits in the top ten. The sample was naive CD4+ T cells from blood. The receptors stem from a man aged 25-40 years in good health.

This chain connects TRBV14 to TRBJ2-7, with D possibly matching TRBD1 (5 bases). V was clipped by 1 base and J by 6 bases, with 13 bases between them. The CDR3 covers 14 residues. Germline V gene data show CDR1 as SGHDN and CDR2 as FVKESK. CDR3 sequence: CASSQGGKGVEQYF. CDR3 DNA: TGTGCCAGCAGCCAAGGAGGTAAAGGGGTCGAGCAGTACTTC.

The V gene is TRBV11-2, the J gene TRBJ2-3; TRBD2 aligns across 11 bases. The J segment lost 0 bases and the V segment lost 4 bases, leaving 3 bases of the junction unmatched. Germline CDR1 is SGHAT and CDR2 is FQNNGV. This CDR3 has 16 residues. CDR3 nucleotides: TGTGCCAGCAGCTCTTCTAGCGGGGGGAGCACAGATACGCAGTATTTT. This gives the protein CASSSSSGGSTDTQYF. The whole variable domain, filled in from reference TRBV11-2 and TRBJ2-3, reads EAGVAQSPRYKIIEKRQSVAFWCNPISGHATLYWYQQILGQGPKLLIQFQNNGVVDDSQLPKDRFSAERLKGVDSTLKIQPAKLEDSAVYLCASSSSSGGSTDTQYFGPGTRLTVL.

The genes are TRBV7-2 and TRBJ1-6; D might be TRBD1 (5 bases). This CDR3 is built from 15 residues. Germline assignment: CDR1 SGHTA and CDR2 FQGNSA. Trimming cost V 5 bases and J 10 bases, with 18 bases left between them. CDR3 amino acids: CASSTTASAESPLHF. The DNA of the CDR3 is TGTGCCAGCAGCACGACAGCTTCGGCGGAATCACCCCTCCACTTT.

The chain employs TRBV9 and TRBJ2-1, with D possibly matching TRBD2 (6 bases). V was cut by 3 bases and J by 9 bases, with 16 bases left in between. The germline V gene has CDR1 SGDLS and CDR2 YYNGEE. This CDR3 is built from 14 residues. Here the CDR3 reads CASSGPGAGGEQFF. The DNA for the CDR3 is TGTGCCAGCAGCGGCCCGGGAGCCGGGGGTGAGCAGTTCTTC.

The chain employs TRBV4-2 and TRBJ2-3; D gene uncertain. Germline CDR1 and CDR2: LGHNA and YNFKEQ. V lost 5 bases, J lost 2 bases, and 2 bases lay in between. The CDR3 runs to 11 residues. The CDR3 region has the DNA TGTGCCAGCAGCTTCACAGATACGCAGTATTTT. Protein: CASSFTDTQYF.

The gene calls are TRBV27 and TRBJ2-7; TRBD2 agrees at 13 bases. V shed 6 bases, J shed 5 bases, and the junction held 4 bases outside the gene matches. Germline V gives CDR1 MNHEY, CDR2 SMNVEV (reference sequence). The CDR3 is 14 residues long. CDR3 sequence (DNA): TGTGCCAGCAGACGACTAGCGGGAGGCCACGAGCAGTACTTC. Protein: CASRRLAGGHEQYF.

This rearrangement joins TRBV10-3 to TRBJ2-7; 9 positions match TRBD1. J lost 2 bases, V lost 10 bases, and 6 bases had no gene match. This CDR3 has 13 residues. Germline values: CDR1 ENHRY, CDR2 SYGVKD. CDR3 bases: TGTGCCACCCGGGACAGGGCTACCTACGAGCAGTACTTC. Translating gives CATRDRATYEQYF.

A remark on this clone: This sample also contains other DNA sequences that code for the same CDR3. This chain links TRBV30 with TRBJ2-6, with D unclear. Germline values: CDR1 GTSNPN, CDR2 SVGIG (reference sequence). V was cut by 3 bases and J by 0 bases, with 3 bases left in between. The CDR3 runs to 13 residues. The CDR3 region is CAWSSSGANVLTF. The CDR3, as DNA: TGTGCCTGGAGCAGCTCTGGGGCCAACGTCCTGACTTTC. The whole variable domain, remainder taken from reference TRBV30 and TRBJ2-6, is SQTIHQWPATLVQPVGSPLSLECTVEGTSNPNLYWYRQAAGRGLQLLFYSVGIGQISSEVPQNLSASRPQDRQFILSSKKLLLSDSGFYLCAWSSSGANVLTFGAGSRLTVL.

In this sample, this clone turned up a few times. This chain connects TRBV5-1 to TRBJ2-4; maybe TRBD1 (6 bases). The CDR3 sequence is 14 residues long. Per the germline V gene, CDR1 is SGHRS and CDR2 is YFSETQ. The V gene lost 0 bases and the J gene lost 4 bases, with 8 bases spanning the gap. CDR3 loop: CASSLAGEKNIQYF. The CDR3 coding sequence is TGCGCCAGCAGCTTGGCAGGGGAAAAAAACATTCAGTACTTC.

The gene calls are TRBV6-6 and TRBJ2-1, with 10 bases fitting TRBD2. Trimming at V came to 4 bases and at J to 4 bases, leaving 4 bases not matched to a gene. Germline assignment: CDR1 MNHNY and CDR2 SVGAGI (reference sequence). This CDR3 region has 15 residues. CDR3 sequence: CASSSGLATYNEQFF. CDR3 bases: TGTGCCAGCAGTTCGGGACTAGCGACTTACAATGAGCAGTTCTTC.

The chain has TRBV10-3 and TRBJ2-7; the D is unclear. The CDR3 consists of 13 residues. V gave up 3 bases and J gave up 2 bases, with 8 bases separating them. CDR1 ENHRY and CDR2 SYGVKD come from the germline V gene. CDR3 residues: CAISEQPTYEQYF. As DNA, the CDR3 is TGTGCCATCAGTGAACAGCCGACCTACGAGCAGTACTTC.

This sequence joins TRBV4-1 and TRBJ2-5; D remains ambiguous. The V end lost 1 base, the J end lost 5 bases, and 8 bases lay between the germline ends. Germline lookup yields CDR1 MGHRA and CDR2 YSYEKL. CDR3 length equals 13 residues. In DNA, the CDR3 is TGCGCCAGCAGCCAAGTCCTTCTCGAGACCCAGTACTTC. Encoded protein: CASSQVLLETQYF.

This clone was seen a single time. This chain uses TRBV20-1 with TRBJ1-2; D uncertain. CDR3 length: 11 amino acids. Germline CDR1 is DFQATT and CDR2 is SNEGSKA (reference sequence). With 5 bases removed from V and 7 bases from J, the gap between germline ends came to 11 bases. CDR3 nucleotide sequence: TGCAGTGCTTACCTAAAGGGTGGCTACACCTTC. Translating gives CSAYLKGGYTF.

The rearrangement uses TRBV29-1 and TRBJ2-1, with D perhaps being TRBD1 or TRBD2 (5 bases each). Trimming stripped 2 bases from V and 12 bases from J, with 17 bases between. CDR3 length equals 13 residues. Germline values: CDR1 SQVTM, CDR2 ANQGSEA. CDR3 DNA: TGCAGCGTTGAATTTAGTTTGGGGACCGGGCAGTTCTTC. Protein sequence: CSVEFSLGTGQFF.

This clone has a handful of counts. The chain links TRBV29-1 to TRBJ2-7; D is possibly TRBD1 (5 bases). Germline CDR1 is SQVTM and CDR2 is ANQGSEA. The CDR3 loop spans 16 amino acids. V lost 0 bases and J 4 bases, leaving 19 bases between the germline ends. The CDR3 reads CSVEDRDRQGGYEQYF. Here the CDR3 DNA reads TGCAGCGTTGAAGATCGAGATCGGCAGGGTGGGTACGAGCAGTACTTC.

This clone was seen only once. DNA of the CDR3: TGTGCCTGGGGTCAGGCAGGTGAGCAGTTCTTC. It yields the protein CAWGQAGEQFF. The chain recombines TRBV30 with TRBJ2-1; D unresolved. Per germline, CDR1 GTSNPN and CDR2 SVGIG (reference sequence). The V end was cut by 5 bases, the J end by 9 bases, with 11 bases between. The length of the CDR3 is 11 residues. Looking up the rest from reference TRBV30 and TRBJ2-1 gives the full variable domain: SQTIHQWPATLVQPVGSPLSLECTVEGTSNPNLYWYRQAAGRGLQLLFYSVGIGQISSEVPQNLSASRPQDRQFILSSKKLLLSDSGFYLCAWGQAGEQFFGPGTRLTVL.

The rearrangement joins TRBV4-2 to TRBJ2-4; D possibly corresponds to TRBD2 (6 bases). The CDR3 covers 19 residues. The V gene's germline CDR1 is LGHNA and CDR2 YNFKEQ. V was shortened by 0 bases and J by 1 base, with 19 bases between the two germline ends. In nucleotides, the CDR3 is TGTGCCAGCAGCCAAGATCGGATAGGCGGGGTAGAGGCCAAAAACATTCAGTACTTC. Its protein product is CASSQDRIGGVEAKNIQYF.

Notes on this clone: At the DNA level, this CDR3 is encoded by other sequences in the same sample as well. V gene TRBV7-2 combines with J gene TRBJ2-1; 8 positions agree with TRBD1. The CDR3 covers 15 residues. Germline loops: CDR1 SGHTA, CDR2 FQGNSA. After removal of 5 bases from V and 1 base from J, the junction contained 4 bases not matched to a gene. The CDR3 DNA reads TGTGCCAGCAGCCCCGGACAGGGTTCCTACAATGAGCAGTTCTTC. This gives the protein CASSPGQGSYNEQFF.

The chain combines TRBV30 with TRBJ2-3; D unclear. The V gene's germline CDR1 is GTSNPN and CDR2 SVGIG (reference sequence). The CDR3 spans 13 residues. In DNA, the CDR3 is TGTGGGTTCGAAGGACGTGGCACAGATACGCAGTATTTT. Amino acids: CGFEGRGTDTQYF.

This clone was counted only a few times. V usage is TRBV9 and J usage is TRBJ2-7; D possibly corresponds to TRBD1 (5 bases). There are 15 residues in the CDR3. Per the germline V gene, CDR1 is SGDLS and CDR2 is YYNGEE. With 0 bases removed from V and 7 bases from J, the gap between germline ends came to 17 bases. The DNA for the CDR3 is TGTGCCAGCAGCGTAGTATCGGACACCGCCGGGGAGCAGTACTTC. Encoded protein: CASSVVSDTAGEQYF.

This chain joins TRBV30 and TRBJ2-7; a possible D gene is TRBD2 (6 bases). Germline V gene lookup returns CDR1 GTSNPN and CDR2 SVGIG (reference sequence). The CDR3 sequence is 12 residues long. Trimming removed 4 bases at V and 2 bases at J, with 9 bases between. The CDR3 region is CAWISGTYEQYF. Written as DNA, the CDR3 is TGTGCCTGGATTAGCGGAACCTACGAGCAGTACTTC.

The CDR3, as DNA: TGTGCCAGCAGCTTAGACGCGGAGGGGGGTAGGACCCAGTACTTC. Translated: CASSLDAEGGRTQYF. This chain links TRBV7-8 with TRBJ2-5; the D call may be TRBD1 or TRBD2 (6 bases each). V gave up 1 base and J gave up 7 bases, with 16 bases separating them. Germline V gives CDR1 SGHVS, CDR2 FQNEAQ. This CDR3 has 15 residues.